One sample yielded the 30 T cell receptor beta chains listed below, sequenced in a study of cytomegalovirus exposure and HLA in healthy donors. Researchers ran the PCR with 60 Vbeta and 13 Jbeta primers. Repertoires were generated with immunoSEQ multiplex PCR, while TCRdb's copy carries only in-frame clones and drops some. The sample lists 95,000 to 150,000 clones, around 74% occurring once. Sequencing was carried out using PBMCs. These receptors were taken from a woman aged 45-59 years in good health and CMV-seropositive.

This chain uses TRBV11-3 with TRBJ2-1, with 9 bases lining up with TRBD2. This CDR3 has 16 residues. With 0 bases clipped from V and 7 bases from J, the junction kept 7 bases outside the gene matches. Germline CDR1 reads SGHNT; CDR2 reads YENEEA. This CDR3 is CASSLDYGGGVNEQFF. In DNA form, the CDR3 reads TGTGCCAGCAGCTTAGATTACGGCGGGGGGGTAAATGAGCAGTTCTTC. Together with reference TRBV11-3 and TRBJ2-1, the CDR3 gives the full variable domain: EAGVVQSPRYKIIEKKQPVAFWCNPISGHNTLYWYLQNLGQGPELLIRYENEEAVDDSQLPKDRFSAERLKGVDSTLKIQPAELGDSAVYLCASSLDYGGGVNEQFFGPGTRLTVL.

This CDR3 reads CASSFSNTGDTEAFF. The CDR3 DNA sequence: TGTGCCAGCAGTTTTTCTAACACGGGGGACACTGAAGCTTTCTTT. This chain joins TRBV27 and TRBJ1-1, with D tentatively TRBD1 (5 bases). The CDR3 runs 15 residues. The V end lost 3 bases, the J end lost 3 bases, and 14 bases lay between the germline ends. Germline V gene lookup returns CDR1 MNHEY and CDR2 SMNVEV (reference sequence).

The chain uses TRBV7-8 and TRBJ2-1; 8 bases are a match to TRBD2. Germline V gene sequence: CDR1 SGHVS, CDR2 FQNEAQ. J was trimmed by 9 bases and V by 7 bases; bases with no gene match: 5. The CDR3 consists of 12 residues. CDR3 amino acids: CASTGTSREQFF. The CDR3 DNA follows: TGTGCCAGCACCGGGACTAGTCGTGAGCAGTTCTTC. Full variable domain (rest looked up from reference TRBV7-8 and TRBJ2-1): GAGVSQSPRYKVAKRGQDVALRCDPISGHVSLFWYQQALGQGPEFLTYFQNEAQLDKSGLPSDRFFAERPEGSVSTLKIQRTQQEDSAVYLCASTGTSREQFFGPGTRLTVL.

This clone was observed a few times. The CDR3, as DNA: TGTGCCAGCAGTTTAAGGGGAGGTAGAAACACCATATATTTT. Its translation is CASSLRGGRNTIYF. The V gene is TRBV28, the J gene TRBJ1-3, with D possibly TRBD1 on 5 matching bases. Germline-derived CDR1 and CDR2 are MDHEN and SYDVKM. Trimming shortened V by 2 bases and J by 5 bases, and 10 bases separated the two germline ends. The CDR3 is 14 residues long.

The rearrangement links TRBV6-6 to TRBJ1-5, with D tentatively TRBD1 (6 bases). The J call is doubtful: the DNA matches TRBJ2-3 better. Germline V gene lookup returns CDR1 MNHNY and CDR2 SVGAGI (reference sequence). The CDR3 has 13 residues. This CDR3 reads CASQTGTPGPQYF. Written as DNA, the CDR3 is TGTGCCAGCCAGACCGGGACACCCGGCCCCCAGTATTTT.

J is TRBJ1-6 and V is TRBV6-1; no firm D call. The CDR3 extends over 14 amino acids. V gave up 5 bases and J gave up 7 bases, with 12 bases separating them. Germline V gene data show CDR1 as MNHNS and CDR2 as SASEGT. The DNA for the CDR3 is TGTGCCAGCAGTAACGGGTATATGAATTCACCCCTCCACTTT. Translated: CASSNGYMNSPLHF.

This clone was seen just once. V and J are TRBV6-4 and TRBJ2-3; D not resolved. The CDR3 totals 15 residues. CDR1 and CDR2 from the germline V gene are MRHNA and SNTAGT. Trimming stripped 3 bases from V and 2 bases from J, with 12 bases between. In DNA, the CDR3 is TGTGCCAGCAGTGAAGTGCATGGCCACACAGATACGCAGTATTTT. Its translation: CASSEVHGHTDTQYF.

V is TRBV6-1 and J is TRBJ2-5; weak D call: TRBD1 (6 bases). Trimming left V 6 bases short and J 4 bases short, with 18 bases between. CDR3 length: 15 amino acids. Germline V gene sequence: CDR1 MNHNS, CDR2 SASEGT. The CDR3 reads CASRATGRGRETQYF. CDR3 DNA: TGTGCCAGCAGAGCCACAGGAAGGGGGAGAGAGACCCAGTACTTC.

V gene TRBV7-9 combines with J gene TRBJ2-3; D might be TRBD1 (6 bases). V was clipped by 8 bases and J by 2 bases, with 14 bases between them. The CDR3 length is 14 residues. Germline loops: CDR1 SEHNR, CDR2 FQNEAQ (reference sequence). CDR3 loop: CASADTGHTDTQYF. For the CDR3, the DNA is TGTGCCAGCGCAGATACAGGGCACACAGATACGCAGTATTTT.

This clone was seen a handful of times. The CDR3 loop reads CASSVRGTSYEQYF. CDR3 bases: TGTGCCAGCAGTGTCAGGGGCACTTCCTACGAGCAGTACTTC. This chain links TRBV2 with TRBJ2-7; a weak D match, TRBD1 (6 bases). Trimming cost V 4 bases and J 1 base, with 11 bases left between them. Germline V gene lookup returns CDR1 SNHLY and CDR2 FYNNEI. CDR3 size: 14 residues.

The genes are TRBV7-6 and TRBJ2-7, with 10 bases aligning to TRBD2. The V gene's germline CDR1 is SGHVS and CDR2 FNYEAQ. V lost 0 bases to trimming and J lost 2 bases; unmatched junction nucleotides: 4. The CDR3 has 16 amino acids. The DNA for the CDR3 is TGTGCCAGCAGCTTAGCCGGACTAGCGGTGCCCTACGAGCAGTACTTC. It encodes CASSLAGLAVPYEQYF. The whole variable domain, filled in from reference TRBV7-6 and TRBJ2-7, reads GAGVSQSPRYKVTKRGQDVALRCDPISGHVSLYWYRQALGQGPEFLTYFNYEAQQDKSGLPNDRFSAERPEGSISTLTIQRTEQRDSAMYRCASSLAGLAVPYEQYFGPGTRLTVT.

The V gene is TRBV30, the J gene TRBJ2-1; 9 bases fit TRBD2. Looked up from germline, CDR1 is GTSNPN and CDR2 is SVGIG (reference sequence). This CDR3 has 14 residues. V lost 4 bases to trimming and J lost 4 bases; unmatched junction nucleotides: 5. The CDR3 DNA follows: TGTGCCTGGACCGCGGGGGGGCCTTACAATGAGCAGTTCTTC. Its protein is CAWTAGGPYNEQFF.

This chain connects TRBV4-1 to TRBJ2-3; 11 nucleotides agree with TRBD2. The CDR3 has 17 residues. From germline, CDR1 is MGHRA and CDR2 YSYEKL. The trim removed 1 base at V and 3 bases at J, leaving 6 bases unmatched. CDR3 DNA: TGCGCCAGCAGCCAAGGGTCTAGCGGGGGGATGACAGATACGCAGTATTTT. The encoded protein is CASSQGSSGGMTDTQYF.

The chain recombines TRBV7-2 with TRBJ2-5; D ambiguous. V lost 5 bases and J lost 5, with 6 bases in between. The CDR3 is made up of 11 amino acids. Germline V CDR1 and CDR2: SGHTA, FQGNSA. The CDR3 region has the DNA TGTGCCAGCAGCATGAGGGAGACCCAGTACTTC. This encodes CASSMRETQYF.

This rearrangement joins TRBV7-9 to TRBJ1-5, with D maybe TRBD1 (6 bases). Deletions cut 5 bases from V and 0 bases from J, with 11 bases between. The CDR3 spans 15 residues. The germline CDR1 and CDR2 sequences are SEHNR and FQNEAQ (reference sequence). CDR3 in DNA: TGTGCCAGCAGCACCCAGGGGAGTAGCAATCAGCCCCAGCATTTT. Translated, it gives CASSTQGSSNQPQHF.

This chain links TRBV19 with TRBJ2-3, with TRBD1 identical over 9 bases. The CDR3 has 16 residues. Trimming cost V 5 bases and J 0 bases; bases outside gene matches: 6. The germline V gene encodes CDR1 LNHDA and CDR2 SQIVND (reference sequence). The CDR3 here is CASSPGTGPSTDTQYF. DNA for the CDR3: TGTGCCAGTAGTCCAGGGACAGGGCCTAGCACAGATACGCAGTATTTT.

The chain has TRBV7-2 and TRBJ2-7; D perhaps matches TRBD1 (6 bases). This CDR3 is 12 amino acids long. The germline V and J ends were trimmed by 8 bases and 6 bases, with 14 bases remaining between them. Germline CDR1 reads SGHTA; CDR2 reads FQGNSA. The CDR3 sequence: CASGGQGREQYF. The CDR3 nucleotides are TGTGCCAGCGGGGGACAAGGGCGCGAGCAGTACTTC.

The chain links TRBV25-1 to TRBJ1-6; 7 bases are shared with TRBD1. After removal of 6 bases from V and 4 bases from J, the junction contained 6 bases not matched to a gene. CDR1 and CDR2 (germline): MGHDK, SYGVNS. The CDR3 length is 15 residues. The DNA of the CDR3 is TGTGCCAGCAGCGAGATGACAGGGTATAATTCACCCCTCCACTTT. The encoded protein is CASSEMTGYNSPLHF. The full variable domain, its missing parts supplied by reference TRBV25-1 and TRBJ1-6, is EADIYQTPRYLVIGTGKKITLECSQTMGHDKMYWYQQDPGMELHLIHYSYGVNSTEKGDLSSESTVSRIRTEHFPLTLESARPSHTSQYLCASSEMTGYNSPLHFGNGTRLTVT.

V is TRBV7-2 and J is TRBJ2-3; tentatively, D is TRBD1 (5 bases). The length of the CDR3 is 13 residues. V lost 5 bases and J lost 3, with 9 bases in between. Looked up from germline, CDR1 is SGHTA and CDR2 is FQGNSA. CDR3 DNA: TGTGCCAGCAGCCCGACAGAGACAGATACGCAGTATTTT. Translation: CASSPTETDTQYF.

Only one count was recorded for this clone. The chain couples TRBV9 to TRBJ2-3; 8 bases fit TRBD1. Germline-derived CDR1 and CDR2 are SGDLS and YYNGEE. The CDR3 runs 17 residues. The junction had 18 bases not matched to a gene; V was cut back by 6 bases and J by 6 bases. The CDR3 loop is CASIAEQGAVKRDTQYF. The CDR3 DNA follows: TGTGCCAGCATAGCGGAGCAGGGGGCTGTAAAAAGGGATACGCAGTATTTT.

The V call is TRBV28, the J call TRBJ2-7, with 7 bases fitting TRBD1. Trimming at V came to 6 bases and at J to 2 bases, leaving 13 bases not matched to a gene. The CDR3 spans 16 residues. The germline V gene encodes CDR1 MDHEN and CDR2 SYDVKM. The CDR3 here is CASSPITGVGTYEQYF. The CDR3 DNA is TGTGCCAGCAGCCCGATAACAGGGGTAGGGACCTACGAGCAGTACTTC.

The V gene is TRBV6-5, the J gene TRBJ1-5; TRBD1 matches at 9 bases. The CDR3 is 15 residues long. Germline V gene lookup returns CDR1 MNHEY and CDR2 SVGAGI. Trimming cost V 0 bases and J 7 bases; bases outside gene matches: 4. The CDR3 region is CASSYSGTGQQPQHF. As DNA, the CDR3 is TGTGCCAGCAGTTACTCGGGGACAGGGCAACAGCCCCAGCATTTT.

The CDR3 loop reads CAWGRDTLSNQPQHF. CDR3 coding DNA: TGTGCCTGGGGCAGAGACACCTTAAGTAATCAGCCCCAGCATTTT. The gene calls are TRBV30 and TRBJ1-5, with D unresolved. With 5 bases removed from V and 4 bases from J, the gap between germline ends came to 18 bases. The CDR3 consists of 15 residues. Per the germline V gene, CDR1 is GTSNPN and CDR2 is SVGIG (reference sequence).

The gene calls are TRBV11-2 and TRBJ2-7, with 13 nucleotides matching TRBD2. This CDR3 is 14 amino acids long. Trimming at V came to 6 bases and at J to 4 bases, leaving 3 bases not matched to a gene. Looked up from germline, CDR1 is SGHAT and CDR2 is FQNNGV. CDR3 in DNA: TGTGCCAGCAGTAGGACTAGCGGGAGTTACGAGCAGTACTTC. Its protein product is CASSRTSGSYEQYF.

The gene calls are TRBV6-6 and TRBJ1-4, with TRBD1 identical over 7 bases. The CDR3 totals 14 residues. Losses at the gene ends were 6 bases for V and 7 bases for J; bases not matched to a gene: 8. CDR1 MNHNY and CDR2 SVGAGI come from the germline V gene (reference sequence). In DNA, the CDR3 is TGTGCCAGCAGACCTAGACAGGGAGGTGAAAAACTGTTTTTT. Translated: CASRPRQGGEKLFF.

The chain links TRBV6-5 to TRBJ1-3; D remains unclear. This CDR3 is 13 amino acids long. V was cut by 0 bases and J by 4 bases, with 4 bases left in between. The germline V gene encodes CDR1 MNHEY and CDR2 SVGAGI. The CDR3 spells CASSYSSGNTIYF. DNA for the CDR3: TGTGCCAGCAGTTACTCGAGCGGAAACACCATATATTTT.

This chain joins TRBV6-5 and TRBJ1-5, with 9 bases identical to TRBD1. The length of the CDR3 is 14 residues. The J segment lost 7 bases and the V segment lost 5 bases, leaving 6 bases of the junction unmatched. Germline V gene lookup returns CDR1 MNHEY and CDR2 SVGAGI. The CDR3 is CASSLGTGRQPQHF. The DNA for the CDR3 is TGTGCCAGCAGTCTCGGGACAGGGCGACAGCCCCAGCATTTT.

This clone was seen once. The gene calls are TRBV9 and TRBJ1-2; D might be TRBD1 (5 bases). V shed 0 bases and J shed 3 bases, with 12 bases lying between them. The germline V gene encodes CDR1 SGDLS and CDR2 YYNGEE. The CDR3 runs to 15 residues. DNA of the CDR3: TGTGCCAGCAGCGTAGCCCAGGGTCGGGACTATGGCTACACCTTC. Protein product: CASSVAQGRDYGYTF.

For the CDR3, the DNA is TGCACCAGCAGCCAAGACTACCCCGCCAGAGGGGGGGCCGGGGAGCTGTTTTTT. Translated: CTSSQDYPARGGAGELFF. This sequence joins TRBV1 and TRBJ2-2; the table names TRBD2, a call not compared with the DNA. TRBV1 is marked as a pseudogene. This CDR3 spans 18 amino acids.

The chain recombines TRBV4-3 with TRBJ1-2, with unresolved D. The germline V gene has CDR1 LGHNA and CDR2 YSLEER. The V end was cut by 0 bases, the J end by 4 bases, with 12 bases between. The CDR3 spans 15 residues. The CDR3 bases are TGCGCCAGCAGCCAAGAATTCCAGACAACCTATGGCTACACCTTC. Its translation is CASSQEFQTTYGYTF.